The rows below give T cell receptor beta chains drawn from one sample of a study of lymphopenia after photon versus proton radiotherapy. Clones were sequenced by immunoSEQ multiplex PCR, and TCRdb holds only the in-frame ones, with some missing. This table holds fewer than 45,000 clones, 70% to 90% found once. The material sequenced was peripheral blood, taken from a patient treated with proton-based radiotherapy. All receptors come from a woman in her 70s with pancreatic cancer. Some clones in this sample may be carry-over from other donors' samples. Each CDR3 is given without its conserved first and last residue. Not every row has a clone size; where given, it reads once, few, many or a size class.

v_gene	j_gene	abundance	CDR3aa
TRBV28	TRBJ2-2	.	ASNPRGGRTGELF
TRBV18	TRBJ1-4	.	ASSPPGTNEKLF
TRBV6-5	TRBJ2-1	.	ASRRQGRNEQF
TRBV7-8	TRBJ2-2	.	ASSSFSGYTGELF
TRBV11-3	TRBJ2-3	.	ASSASGRTDTQY
TRBV5-6	TRBJ1-1	.	ASSFGRATEAF
TRBV5-1	TRBJ2-3	.	ASSLAPDSRGTQY
TRBV7-9	TRBJ2-1	.	ASSLALTSNDEQF
TRBV10-3	TRBJ2-4	.	AISEWAGGAKNIQY
TRBV29-1	TRBJ2-7	.	SILPQGNYEQY
TRBV29-1	TRBJ2-1	.	SVEARNYNEQF
TRBV7-9	TRBJ2-7	.	ASSSQGYEQY
TRBV5-6	TRBJ2-1	once	ASSSSGRVVYNEQF
TRBV9	TRBJ2-1	once	ASSVSSGNEQF
TRBV12-5	TRBJ2-3	.	ASGLAGQSTDTQY
TRBV11-1	TRBJ1-2	.	ASSPTGRSYGYT
TRBV7-2	TRBJ2-4	once	ASSLTSGGAKNIQY
TRBV19	TRBJ2-1	.	ASSTILAGFNEQF
TRBV19	TRBJ2-1	.	ASSIGRGLEQF
TRBV4-1	TRBJ2-3	.	ASSQLGADTQY
TRBV5-6	TRBJ1-2	few	ASSRDTEYGYT
TRBV28	TRBJ2-2	.	ASRRQDTGELF
TRBV11-2	TRBJ2-7	.	ASSLVGNEQY
TRBV18	TRBJ1-5	.	ASSPVGVGSSNQPQH
TRBV19	TRBJ1-1	.	ATTRGDEAF
TRBV7-9	TRBJ1-2	.	ASSLVDRGYT
TRBV9	TRBJ2-1	.	ASSATPGTGLGHNEQF
TRBV29-1	TRBJ2-1	.	SAGLAGTAFYNEQF
TRBV7-2	TRBJ2-2	few	ASSLRLTNTGELF
TRBV5-5	TRBJ1-1	.	ASSLGTGTEAF
TRBV9	TRBJ2-3	.	ASSVAGRITDTQY
TRBV6-5	TRBJ1-2	.	ASSYSSNYGYT
TRBV30	TRBJ1-1	.	AWTPSNTEAF
TRBV5-1	TRBJ1-1	.	ASSLREANTEAF
TRBV28	TRBJ1-2	.	ASSLGQRITNYGYT
TRBV21-1	TRBJ2-1	.	ASSKGGFNEQF
TRBV20-1	TRBJ1-2	.	SAPGTDGYT
TRBV11-2	TRBJ1-6	.	ASSPTDNSPLH
TRBV5-1	TRBJ1-5	.	ASSLGGFGNQPQH
TRBV28	TRBJ2-5	.	ASRRPGETQY
TRBV10-3	TRBJ2-5	.	AIRPGQQETQY
TRBV7-3	TRBJ2-2	.	ASSRDYNTGELF
TRBV6-1	TRBJ1-5	.	ASSEGWQPQH
TRBV30	TRBJ1-2	.	AWVPWNRGNYGYT
TRBV27	TRBJ2-1	.	ASSLLADYEQF
TRBV28	TRBJ1-3	.	ASSLGGGGGNTIY
TRBV5-1	TRBJ2-5	.	ASSLVGVGRGEETQY
TRBV19	TRBJ2-2	once	ASGTGANTGELF
TRBV5-1	TRBJ2-6	.	ASSTQDSGANVLT
TRBV2	TRBJ1-1	.	ASKRTGAIEAF
TRBV2	TRBJ1-2	.	ASREGTGGGYT
TRBV6-6	TRBJ1-2	.	ASSRTGANYGYT
TRBV5-4	TRBJ2-5	.	ASSLEVASETQY
TRBV18	TRBJ2-2	.	ASSEGTALDGELF
TRBV5-6	TRBJ2-1	.	ASTSHLTANEQF
TRBV5-5	TRBJ2-1	.	ASSPGASSENEQF
TRBV4-1	TRBJ1-5	.	ASSDTGRNQPQH
TRBV7-8	TRBJ2-1	.	ASSLALWGDEQF